This T cell receptor (beta chain) was retrieved from a study of human T cells and chemical hapten exposure. Study details: Each week of the approximately 26-week study, patients had diphenylcyclopropenone applied to the scalp.

Source study methods: Counting gave a median of 95,638 TCRs per sample, with values ranging from about 23,224 to 690,600. TCRdb independently ran MiXCR on the RACE reads; one entry per CDR3 protein. In this record, the V and J calls reflect TCRdb's handling and not the investigators' own analysis. The sample lists around 120,000 distinct CDR3 sequences; approximately 13% were seen once. Time point described: pre-sensitization, week 0. Described treatment: therapeutic diphenylcyclopropenone sensitization with weekly scalp DPC. The CDR3 sequence is 14 residues long. Germline V gene sequence: CDR1 SEHNR, CDR2 FQNEAQ (reference sequence). Trimming at V came to 8 bases and at J to 3 bases, leaving 3 bases not matched to a gene. This clonotype was seen a handful of times.

This receptor was identified in a woman under 30 with alopecia areata. Some clones in this sample may be carry-over from other donors' samples. Sequenced here: whole blood, sampled in connection with sensitization to the hapten diphenylcyclopropenone (DPC). The V and J genes are TRBV7-9 and TRBJ2-1, with 11 bases aligning to TRBD2. CDR3 sequence: CASSGLAGYNEQFF. The CDR3 nucleotides read TGTGCCAGCTCCGGACTAGCGGGCTACAATGAGCAGTTCTTC. Looking up the rest from reference TRBV7-9 and TRBJ2-1 gives the full variable domain: DTGVSQNPRHKITKRGQNVTFRCDPISEHNRLYWYRQTLGQGPEFLTYFQNEAQLEKSRLLSDRFSAERPKGSFSTLEIQRTEQGDSAMYLCASSGLAGYNEQFFGPGTRLTVL.